This T cell receptor (beta chain) emerged from a study of T cell responses to AZD1222 COVID-19 vaccine. This CDR3 is 16 amino acids long. V dropped 1 base and J dropped 3 bases, with 15 bases sitting between them. General study points: Spike as a whole was targeted by vaccine-associated CD4 TCRs, dominant at 160-218 and 743-854.

Clones were sequenced by immunoSEQ multiplex PCR, and TCRdb holds only the in-frame ones, with some missing. This table holds 150,000 to 200,000 clones, around nine tenths found once. Comment on this clone: Its antigen is undetermined.

The chain uses TRBV5-3 and TRBJ2-3; the D is unclear. TRBV5-3 is an ORF, and what it does is uncertain. The sequence was obtained from an adult in good health. Specimen: peripheral blood, collected on day 0 of AZD1222 vaccination. The CDR3 spells CARSLIRAFWTDTQYF. CDR3 nucleotide sequence: TGTGCCAGAAGCTTGATTAGGGCATTTTGGACAGATACGCAGTATTTT.